Presented here are 27 T cell receptor beta chains from one specimen sequenced in a study of T cell clones after liver transplantation. Libraries were prepared by immunoSEQ multiplex PCR; TCRdb keeps only in-frame clonotypes and omits some of them. The table shows over 55,000 clones, with approximately 70% occurring only once. The sample consisted of CD4+ T cells from blood, taken at the roughly 15-month timepoint. The receptors derive from a human patient who received a liver transplant. Some T cells may be supplied by the graft donor.

This clone was counted at least ten times. A junction boundary mismatches the germline segment, possibly from a read error. The CDR3 region has the DNA TGTGCTAGCAGCCCCCGCCAGGGGACCGGGGAGCTGTTTTTT. Encoded protein: CASSPRQGTGELFF. The chain couples TRBV7-7 to TRBJ2-2; possible D gene TRBD1, 6 bases. The germline CDR1 and CDR2 sequences are SSHAT and FNYEAQ (reference sequence). The CDR3 runs to 14 residues.

The chain couples TRBV10-3 to TRBJ2-3, with D unclear. The V gene lost 2 bases and the J gene lost 6 bases, with 6 bases spanning the gap. Germline CDR1 and CDR2: ENHRY and SYGVKD. The length of the CDR3 is 12 residues. The chain's CDR3 is CAISESVDTQYF. The CDR3 DNA reads TGTGCCATCAGTGAGAGCGTGGATACGCAGTATTTT.

CDR3 sequence (DNA): TGTGCCTGCAGGTACCCCGAAGCTTTCTTT. It translates to CACRYPEAFF. The chain is built from TRBV30 and TRBJ1-1; D ambiguous. The V and J ends lost 6 bases and 8 bases respectively, with 10 bases between them. This CDR3 has 10 amino acids. From germline, CDR1 is GTSNPN and CDR2 SVGIG (reference sequence).

The gene calls are TRBV28 and TRBJ2-7; D might be TRBD2 (6 bases). Trimming removed 6 bases from V and 3 bases from J, with 21 bases in between. The length of the CDR3 is 16 residues. Germline CDR1 and CDR2: MDHEN and SYDVKM. CDR3 in amino acids: CASRTPSGTGVYEQYF. The CDR3 DNA is TGTGCCAGCAGAACTCCGTCTGGGACGGGGGTCTACGAGCAGTACTTC.

The chain couples TRBV21-1 to TRBJ2-7; the table assigns TRBD1, which was not confirmed against the DNA. TRBV21-1 is a recognized pseudogene. The CDR3 is 17 amino acids. The CDR3 DNA sequence: TGTGCCAGCAGCTTTCACCTGGACACACGCACTACCTACGAGCAGTACGTC. Residues: CASSFHLDTRTTYEQYV.

This chain uses TRBV7-6 with TRBJ1-1, with a possible D match to TRBD1 (5 bases). The germline V gene encodes CDR1 SGHVS and CDR2 FNYEAQ. The CDR3 spans 14 residues. Trimming removed 5 bases at V and 6 bases at J, with 16 bases between. The CDR3 sequence is CASSLRDAGSEAFF. The DNA for the CDR3 is TGTGCCAGCAGCCTACGGGACGCGGGGTCTGAAGCTTTCTTT.

The chain joins TRBV7-8 to TRBJ1-2; 9 nucleotides agree with TRBD1. CDR3 size: 16 residues. Germline V gene lookup returns CDR1 SGHVS and CDR2 FQNEAQ. J was trimmed by 0 bases and V by 5 bases; bases with no gene match: 7. CDR3 in amino acids: CASSLVQGAANYGYTF. DNA of the CDR3: TGTGCCAGCAGCCTAGTACAGGGGGCTGCTAACTATGGCTACACCTTC.

The CDR3 reads CASSQAGDAGYTF. The DNA of the CDR3 is TGTGCCAGCAGCCAAGCGGGTGACGCTGGCTACACCTTC. The V gene is TRBV7-6, the J gene TRBJ1-2; D gene ambiguous. The CDR3 covers 13 residues. The V end lost 5 bases, the J end lost 7 bases, and 14 bases lay between the germline ends. In germline, CDR1 is SGHVS, CDR2 FNYEAQ.

The chain recombines TRBV11-2 with TRBJ1-1, with D unclear. The CDR3 contains 13 residues. Germline values: CDR1 SGHAT, CDR2 FQNNGV. Trimming took 5 bases from V and 3 from J, leaving 10 bases between them. CDR3 residues: CASSLDSYTEAFF. The CDR3 DNA reads TGTGCCAGCAGCCTGGACTCTTACACTGAAGCTTTCTTT.

The rearrangement joins TRBV6-6 to TRBJ2-1, with D perhaps TRBD2 (5 bases). The germline V and J ends were trimmed by 7 bases and 0 bases, with 10 bases remaining between them. The CDR3 consists of 14 residues. The germline V gene encodes CDR1 MNHNY and CDR2 SVGAGI (reference sequence). The CDR3 loop reads CASKSGSSYNEQFF. The CDR3 DNA reads TGTGCCAGCAAGAGCGGTAGCTCCTACAATGAGCAGTTCTTC.

The chain links TRBV18 to TRBJ2-1; 14 bases fit TRBD2. J was trimmed by 5 bases and V by 5 bases; bases with no gene match: 5. This CDR3 has 16 residues. The germline V gene encodes CDR1 KGHSH and CDR2 LQKENI. The CDR3 region is CASSSGLAGVHNEQFF. The DNA for the CDR3 is TGTGCCAGCTCATCGGGACTAGCGGGAGTACACAATGAGCAGTTCTTC.

This clone showed up just once. V is TRBV28 and J is TRBJ1-6; D is ambiguous. The CDR3 is 14 residues long. Germline CDR1 is MDHEN and CDR2 is SYDVKM. Trimming shortened V by 4 bases and J by 7 bases, and 11 bases separated the two germline ends. CDR3 protein: CASSSRAINSPLHF. The CDR3 region has the DNA TGTGCCAGCAGTTCCCGGGCCATAAATTCACCCCTCCACTTT.

The rearrangement uses TRBV30 and TRBJ2-1, with D unresolved. CDR1 GTSNPN and CDR2 SVGIG come from the germline V gene (reference sequence). V dropped 1 base and J dropped 0 bases, with 16 bases sitting between them. This CDR3 region has 17 residues. The CDR3 loop is CAWSDKSNSRSYNEQFF. The DNA of the CDR3 is TGTGCCTGGAGTGATAAGTCCAATTCCCGCTCCTACAATGAGCAGTTCTTC.

This clone was detected a few times. The V gene is TRBV19, the J gene TRBJ2-2, with 9 bases lining up with TRBD2. The germline V gene encodes CDR1 LNHDA and CDR2 SQIVND (reference sequence). V shed 7 bases, J shed 7 bases, and the junction held 10 bases outside the gene matches. The CDR3 sequence is 15 residues long. CDR3 protein: CASTPRREGVGELFF. The CDR3 DNA sequence: TGTGCCAGTACCCCTAGGCGGGAGGGCGTCGGGGAGCTGTTTTTT.

V is TRBV4-2 and J is TRBJ1-3; a possible D gene is TRBD1 (6 bases). V was trimmed by 4 bases and J by 1 base, leaving 17 bases between them. This CDR3 spans 17 amino acids. Germline lookup yields CDR1 LGHNA and CDR2 YNFKEQ. In nucleotides, the CDR3 is TGTGCCAGCAGCCGCCACCCTAAAGGGGGATCTGGAAACACCATATATTTT. Protein product: CASSRHPKGGSGNTIYF.

There are many counts of this clone. J is TRBJ1-3 and V is TRBV6-5, with D tentatively TRBD1 (5 bases). The CDR3 runs to 14 residues. V was pared by 2 bases and J by 8 bases, with 13 bases between. Germline V gene lookup returns CDR1 MNHEY and CDR2 SVGAGI. As DNA, the CDR3 is TGTGCCAGCAGTTACGACAGAAACTTGGACACCATATATTTT. Translated, it gives CASSYDRNLDTIYF.

The J gene is TRBJ2-3, the V gene TRBV10-2; 7 positions match TRBD2. CDR3 length: 14 amino acids. The germline gives CDR1 WSHSY, CDR2 SAAADI. V trimming: 4 bases; J trimming: 3 bases; junction bases outside the gene matches: 4. The CDR3 DNA is TGCGCCAGCAGTGCTCGCGGGAGAACAGATACGCAGTATTTT. Its protein product is CASSARGRTDTQYF.

The J gene is TRBJ2-7, the V gene TRBV11-2; D is ambiguous. The length of the CDR3 is 12 residues. V was shortened by 5 bases and J by 3 bases, with 8 bases between the two germline ends. The germline CDR1 and CDR2 sequences are SGHAT and FQNNGV. CDR3 sequence: CASSHSDYEQYF. CDR3 bases: TGTGCCAGCAGCCATTCGGACTACGAGCAGTACTTC.

The CDR3 DNA reads as TGTGCCAGCAGTGGGACAGTTAATTCACCCCTCCACTTT. It is translated as CASSGTVNSPLHF. V gene TRBV27 combines with J gene TRBJ1-6; 7 bases are shared with TRBD1. Germline V lookup: CDR1 MNHEY, CDR2 SMNVEV (reference sequence). The V segment lost 5 bases and the J segment 6 bases; nucleotides outside the gene matches: 1. This CDR3 spans 13 amino acids.

This clone has more than one count but fewer than ten. The chain uses TRBV5-1 and TRBJ1-4, with D possibly matching TRBD1 (5 bases). Germline assignment: CDR1 SGHRS and CDR2 YFSETQ. V was cut by 4 bases and J by 0 bases, with 13 bases left in between. The length of the CDR3 is 16 residues. The CDR3 here is CASSVGHPATNEKLFF. The CDR3 nucleotides read TGCGCCAGCAGCGTTGGACACCCGGCAACTAATGAAAAACTGTTTTTT.

The chain uses TRBV11-3 and TRBJ2-1; D assignment may be TRBD1 or TRBD2 (6 bases each). V dropped 0 bases and J dropped 4 bases, with 10 bases sitting between them. Germline V gene lookup returns CDR1 SGHNT and CDR2 YENEEA. The CDR3 is 15 amino acids. The CDR3 nucleotides are TGTGCCAGCAGCTTAGAACAGGGAGGATACAATGAGCAGTTCTTC. This gives the protein CASSLEQGGYNEQFF.

There are a few counts of this clone. Here the CDR3 DNA reads TGCGCCAGCAATGCCGGGGGCACAGATACGCAGTATTTT. This gives the protein CASNAGGTDTQYF. The J gene is TRBJ2-3, the V gene TRBV10-1; maybe TRBD2 (5 bases). The CDR3 runs to 13 residues. Germline CDR1 and CDR2: WNHNN and SYGVQD (reference sequence). V dropped 7 bases and J dropped 1 base, with 9 bases sitting between them.

The V call is TRBV15, the J call TRBJ2-6; TRBD2 agrees at 9 bases. With V trimmed by 1 base and J by 0 bases, 13 bases remained unmatched. The CDR3 has 21 amino acids. From germline, CDR1 is LNHNV and CDR2 YYDKDF (reference sequence). The CDR3: CATSRGIIAGVPPSGANVLTF. The DNA for the CDR3 is TGTGCCACCAGCAGAGGGATAATAGCGGGAGTGCCCCCCTCTGGGGCCAACGTCCTGACTTTC.

The chain employs TRBV18 and TRBJ2-1; TRBD2 agrees at 11 bases. The trim removed 3 bases at V and 4 bases at J, leaving 8 bases unmatched. Germline V lookup: CDR1 KGHSH, CDR2 LQKENI. This CDR3 region has 17 residues. The CDR3 nucleotides are TGTGCCAGCTCACCTCCCGGGACTAGCGGATTTTACAATGAGCAGTTCTTC. It specifies CASSPPGTSGFYNEQFF.

The V gene is TRBV29-1, the J gene TRBJ2-1; D tentatively fits TRBD1 or TRBD2 (6 bases each). V was trimmed by 7 bases and J by 2 bases, leaving 9 bases between them. Germline CDR1 is SQVTM and CDR2 is ANQGSEA. The CDR3 runs to 12 residues. CDR3: CSGGDTYNEQFF. The DNA for the CDR3 is TGCAGCGGGGGGGACACCTACAATGAGCAGTTCTTC.

In DNA, the CDR3 is TGTGCCAGCAGGGGAGGGGATGGAGGCTATGGCTACACCTTC. Its protein product is CASRGGDGGYGYTF. This rearrangement joins TRBV9 to TRBJ1-2, with D possibly matching TRBD1 (5 bases). CDR1 and CDR2 (germline): SGDLS, YYNGEE. V was shortened by 5 bases and J by 4 bases, with 15 bases between the two germline ends. The CDR3 consists of 14 residues.

Details on this clone: Since a much larger clone is just one base distant, this may be a read error. The genes are TRBV6-1 and TRBJ1-2; 9 bases are shared with TRBD1. This CDR3 is 12 amino acids long. Germline V CDR1 and CDR2: MNHNS, SASEGT. V shed 5 bases, J shed 6 bases, and the junction held 1 base outside the gene matches. The CDR3 DNA reads as TGTGCCAGCAGTAGACAGGGGGATGGCTACACCTTC. Its protein is CASSRQGDGYTF.